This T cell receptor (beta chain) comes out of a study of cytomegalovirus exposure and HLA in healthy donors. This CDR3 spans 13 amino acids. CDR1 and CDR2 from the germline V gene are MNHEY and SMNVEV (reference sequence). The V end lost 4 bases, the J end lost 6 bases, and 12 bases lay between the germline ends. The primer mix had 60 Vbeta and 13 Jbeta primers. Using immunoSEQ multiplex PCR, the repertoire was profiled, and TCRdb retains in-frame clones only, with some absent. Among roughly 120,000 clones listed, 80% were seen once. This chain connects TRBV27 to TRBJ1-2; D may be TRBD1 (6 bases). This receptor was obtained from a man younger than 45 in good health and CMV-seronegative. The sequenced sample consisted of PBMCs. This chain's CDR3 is CASSWQGRDGYTF. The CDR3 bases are TGTGCCAGCAGTTGGCAGGGGCGTGATGGCTACACCTTC.